This is a list of T cell receptor beta chains from one sample in a study of control samples from healthy donors and cancer patients. Only in-frame clones appear in the TCRdb table, and some are missing; sequencing was by immunoSEQ multiplex PCR. The sample consists of approximately 90,000 clones, approximately 86% of them appearing once. Material: blood. The source of these receptors is a man aged 25-45 years in good health. The CDR3 runs from the conserved cysteine through the conserved F or W. Each record gives: D gene, clone size, J gene, V gene, CDR3 DNA, CDR3 protein. D genes are given only for firm matches. Clone sizes are given selectively: once, few, many, or a class where the clone is expanded.

D: TRBD1
size: -
J: TRBJ1-2
V: TRBV7-8
DNA: TGTGCCAGCAGCTCGGACAGGGGGGATGGCTACACCTTC
CDR3: CASSSDRGDGYTF

D: TRBD2
size: -
J: TRBJ2-3
V: TRBV25-1
DNA: TGTGCCAGCGGCCTGACTAGCGGGGGGGGTACAGATACGCAGTATTTT
CDR3: CASGLTSGGGTDTQYF

D: -
size: -
J: TRBJ1-4
V: TRBV18
DNA: TGTGCCAGCTCCCGATACGAAGACAGTGCAACTAATGAAAAACTGTTTTTT
CDR3: CASSRYEDSATNEKLFF

D: -
size: -
J: TRBJ2-6
V: TRBV14
DNA: TGTGCCAGCACTAAAACTAACAGGGCCTCTGGGGCCAACGTCCTGACTTTC
CDR3: CASTKTNRASGANVLTF

D: -
size: -
J: TRBJ2-2
V: TRBV19
DNA: TGTGCCAGTAGTATTACTAGTGTGGACACCGGGGAGCTGTTTTTT
CDR3: CASSITSVDTGELFF

D: -
size: -
J: TRBJ2-7
V: TRBV5-1
DNA: TGCGCCAGCAGCTTGGAGGGGAACTACGAGCAGTACTTC
CDR3: CASSLEGNYEQYF

D: TRBD1
size: -
J: TRBJ1-2
V: TRBV19
DNA: TGTGCCAGTAGTAGAGACAGGGGCTGGGGCTACACCTTC
CDR3: CASSRDRGWGYTF

D: -
size: -
J: TRBJ1-2
V: TRBV6-1
DNA: TGTGCCAGCAGTGAATTCGCAGGGGCTTTCTATGGCTACACCTTC
CDR3: CASSEFAGAFYGYTF

D: TRBD1
size: -
J: TRBJ1-2
V: TRBV11-2
DNA: TGTGCCAGCAGCCCCGGGACAGGGGCTGGGTTTTATGGCTACACCTTC
CDR3: CASSPGTGAGFYGYTF

D: TRBD1
size: -
J: TRBJ1-6
V: TRBV27
DNA: TGTGCCAGCAGGAGAAACTACAGGGGCTCACCCCTCCACTTT
CDR3: CASRRNYRGSPLHF

D: -
size: -
J: TRBJ2-2
V: TRBV6-1
DNA: TGTGCCAGCAGTGATCCTTCGGGCGTTTGGTACACCGGGGAGCTGTTTTTT
CDR3: CASSDPSGVWYTGELFF

D: -
size: -
J: TRBJ2-2
V: TRBV6-6
DNA: TGTGCCAGCACCACGGGGGAACCCTACCTCACCGGGGAGCTGTTTTTT
CDR3: CASTTGEPYLTGELFF

D: -
size: few
J: TRBJ1-2
V: TRBV5-8
DNA: TGTGCCAGCAGCTTCAGCAGGGCTGGCTACACCTTC
CDR3: CASSFSRAGYTF

D: -
size: -
J: TRBJ2-1
V: TRBV9
DNA: TGTGCCAGCAGCGTAGGTCCCCTGGGCAATGAGCAGTTCTTC
CDR3: CASSVGPLGNEQFF

D: TRBD1
size: -
J: TRBJ1-5
V: TRBV2
DNA: TGTGCCAGCAGCCCGCAGGGGGCTAGCAATCAGCCCCAGCATTTT
CDR3: CASSPQGASNQPQHF

D: -
size: -
J: TRBJ1-5
V: TRBV19
DNA: TGTGCCAGTAGTATCTCGGTCAATCAGCCCCAGCATTTT
CDR3: CASSISVNQPQHF

D: TRBD2
size: -
J: TRBJ2-3
V: TRBV11-2
DNA: TGTGCCAGCAGCTTACCGCCACTAGCGGGGGGCTCTAATACGCAGTATTTT
CDR3: CASSLPPLAGGSNTQYF

D: -
size: -
J: TRBJ2-3
V: TRBV7-3
DNA: TGTGCCAGCAGCTTAACAGGGGATACGCAGTATTTT
CDR3: CASSLTGDTQYF

D: -
size: -
J: TRBJ1-1
V: TRBV5-4
DNA: TGTGCCAGCACAAAAAGCCCGAACACTGAAGCTTTCTTT
CDR3: CASTKSPNTEAFF

D: TRBD1
size: -
J: TRBJ1-2
V: TRBV3-1/TRBV3-2
DNA: TGTGCCAGCAGCCATGCGGACAGGTTCGGCTATGGCTACACCTTC
CDR3: CASSHADRFGYGYTF

D: TRBD2
size: -
J: TRBJ2-5
V: TRBV11-2
DNA: TGTGCCAGCAGCTTGTTGACTAGCGGGGGGGTGGGAGAGACCCAGTACTTC
CDR3: CASSLLTSGGVGETQYF

D: -
size: -
J: TRBJ2-1
V: TRBV5-1
DNA: TGCGCCAGCAGCTTGTCCCGGAATTCCTACAATGAGCAGTTCTTC
CDR3: CASSLSRNSYNEQFF

D: -
size: -
J: TRBJ2-5
V: TRBV7-9
DNA: TGTGCCAGCGGAGGGGAAACCCAGTACTTC
CDR3: CASGGETQYF

D: -
size: -
J: TRBJ1-2
V: TRBV5-3
DNA: TGTGCCAGAAGCCCGAATGGGGGCGGGAAGTTCGATGGCTACACCTTC
CDR3: CARSPNGGGKFDGYTF

D: -
size: once
J: TRBJ1-1
V: TRBV7-9
DNA: TGTGCCAGCAGCTCTATGGGACTCGGAGCTTTCTTT
CDR3: CASSSMGLGAFF

D: -
size: -
J: TRBJ2-7
V: TRBV9
DNA: TGTGCCAGCAGCGTAGAACCGGGACAAGGGTACGAGCAGTACTTC
CDR3: CASSVEPGQGYEQYF

D: -
size: -
J: TRBJ2-3
V: TRBV5-4
DNA: TGTGCCAGCAGCTTGCAGGGGAGGGGGGCAGATACGCAGTATTTT
CDR3: CASSLQGRGADTQYF

D: -
size: -
J: TRBJ2-2
V: TRBV5-1
DNA: TGCGCCAGCAGCTCCTACTCGATGGCCACCGGGGAGCTGTTTTTT
CDR3: CASSSYSMATGELFF

D: -
size: -
J: TRBJ2-7
V: TRBV5-1
DNA: TGCGCCAGCAGCTTGGTAAGCCCCTCTAGGTTGCGGGGCCCCTACGAGCAGTACTTC
CDR3: CASSLVSPSRLRGPYEQYF

D: -
size: -
J: TRBJ1-5
V: TRBV24-1
DNA: TGTGCCACCAGTGATTTCGGGCAGGTAAGCAATCAGCCCCAGCATTTT
CDR3: CATSDFGQVSNQPQHF

D: -
size: -
J: TRBJ1-1
V: TRBV10-3
DNA: TGTGCCATCACGTTTGGGGCGAACACTGAAGCTTTCTTT
CDR3: CAITFGANTEAFF